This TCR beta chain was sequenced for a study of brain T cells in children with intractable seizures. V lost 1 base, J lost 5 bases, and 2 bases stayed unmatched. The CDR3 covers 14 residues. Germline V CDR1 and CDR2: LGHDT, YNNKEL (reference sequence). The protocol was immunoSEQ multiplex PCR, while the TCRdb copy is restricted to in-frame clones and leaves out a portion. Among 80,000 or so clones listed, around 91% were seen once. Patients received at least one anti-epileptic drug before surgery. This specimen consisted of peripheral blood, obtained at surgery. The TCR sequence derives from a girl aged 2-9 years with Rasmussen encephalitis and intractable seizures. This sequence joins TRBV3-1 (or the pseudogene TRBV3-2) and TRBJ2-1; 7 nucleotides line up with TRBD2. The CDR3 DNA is TGTGCCAGCAGCCAAGGACTAGCCAACAATGAGCAGTTCTTC. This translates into CASSQGLANNEQFF.